The source of this T cell receptor beta chain is a study of cytomegalovirus exposure and HLA in healthy donors. This clone was counted once. CDR3 size: 18 residues. CDR1 is SQVTM, CDR2 ANQGSEA, per germline. V lost 3 bases and J lost 3; bases outside the gene matches: 14. The table came from immunoSEQ multiplex PCR; TCRdb's copy has only in-frame clones and leaves some out. This table has about 140,000 clones, around 80% appearing once. Sequencing was carried out using PBMCs. This receptor was taken from a man between 25 and 39 years old in good health and CMV-seropositive. The chain is built from TRBV29-1 and TRBJ2-3; the match to TRBD2 covers 11 bases. The CDR3 spells CSVDPLAGGPGETDTQYF. The CDR3, as DNA: TGCAGCGTTGATCCGCTAGCGGGAGGTCCAGGAGAGACAGATACGCAGTATTTT.